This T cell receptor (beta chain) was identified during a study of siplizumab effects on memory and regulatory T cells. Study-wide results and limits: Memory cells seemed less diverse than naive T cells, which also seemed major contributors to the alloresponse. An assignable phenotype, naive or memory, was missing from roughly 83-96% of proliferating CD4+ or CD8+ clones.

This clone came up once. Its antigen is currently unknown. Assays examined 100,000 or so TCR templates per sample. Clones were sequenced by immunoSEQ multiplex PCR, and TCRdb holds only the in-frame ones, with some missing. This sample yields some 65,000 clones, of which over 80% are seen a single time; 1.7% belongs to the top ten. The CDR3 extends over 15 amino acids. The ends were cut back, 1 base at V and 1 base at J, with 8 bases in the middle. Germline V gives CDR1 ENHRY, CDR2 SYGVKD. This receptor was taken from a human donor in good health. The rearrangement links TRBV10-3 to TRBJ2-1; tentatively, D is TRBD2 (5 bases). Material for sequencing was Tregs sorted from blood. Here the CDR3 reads CAISEYRDSYNEQFF. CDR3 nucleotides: TGTGCCATCAGTGAGTACCGGGATTCCTACAATGAGCAGTTCTTC.